Listed below are T cell receptor beta chains from one sample, sequenced in a study of cytomegalovirus exposure and HLA in healthy donors. Produced via immunoSEQ multiplex PCR; TCRdb's table is partial and in-frame only. Here the sample table reports 110,000 to 150,000 clones. The sequenced material came from PBMCs. These receptors all come from a man aged 40-55 years in good health and CMV-seronegative. Each CDR3 is given with its conserved first and last residue. Fields, in order: D gene, V gene, J gene, CDR3 DNA, CDR3 protein. A D gene is named only where the DNA matches it firmly.

>TRBD1|TRBV27|TRBJ1-1
TGTGCCAGCGGAGCGACAGGGCGAATGAACACTGAAGCTTTCTTT
CASGATGRMNTEAFF
>TRBD1|TRBV7-2|TRBJ1-5
TGTGCCAGCAGCCCAGGGGGCCGTGGTCAGCCCCAGCATTTT
CASSPGGRGQPQHF
>-|TRBV7-6|TRBJ2-5
TGTGCCAGCAGCCCCTCCGAGACCCAGTACTTC
CASSPSETQYF
>-|TRBV19|TRBJ1-2
TGTGCCAGTAGTATAGAGCCGGGGTACAACTATGGCTACACCTTC
CASSIEPGYNYGYTF
>-|TRBV19|TRBJ1-2
TGTGCCAGTATTGGGGCATCCTTTGCTTTCTATGGCTACACCTTC
CASIGASFAFYGYTF
>-|TRBV28|TRBJ2-3
TGTGCCAGCGCCCTAGGGGGGGCCACAGATACGCAGTATTTT
CASALGGATDTQYF
>-|TRBV28|TRBJ2-7
TGTGCCAGCAGTTTAGCGGAATACGAGCAGTACTTC
CASSLAEYEQYF
>-|TRBV6-6|TRBJ2-5
TGTGCCAGCAGTTCCGGGGGGCTCATACTCCAAGAGACCCAGTACTTC
CASSSGGLILQETQYF
>TRBD1|TRBV18|TRBJ1-2
TGTGCCAGCTCACCATCGGGACAGGACTACTATGGCTACACCTTC
CASSPSGQDYYGYTF
>TRBD1|TRBV4-2|TRBJ1-2
TGTGCCAGCAGCCAAGGACAGGGCGGCTATGGCTACACCTTC
CASSQGQGGYGYTF
>TRBD1|TRBV7-7|TRBJ2-2
TGTGCCAGCAGCTGGGGGACAGGGGAGAACGGGGAGCTGTTTTTT
CASSWGTGENGELFF
>-|TRBV5-6|TRBJ1-5
TGTGCCAGCAGCTTGTCAGGGTCAAATCAGCCCCAGCATTTT
CASSLSGSNQPQHF
>TRBD1|TRBV6-5|TRBJ1-1
TGTGCCAGCAGTTACTCGACAGGGCCTGAAGCTTTCTTT
CASSYSTGPEAFF
>TRBD1|TRBV12-5|TRBJ1-1
TGTGCTAGTGGTTTTTACAGGGGGCCAACGGAGGACACTGAAGCTTTCTTT
CASGFYRGPTEDTEAFF
>-|TRBV6-5|TRBJ1-1
TGTGCCAGCAGTCCCAAACAGGGTATGGGTGAAGCTTTCTTT
CASSPKQGMGEAFF
>-|TRBV27|TRBJ2-6
TGTGCCAGCGCCCTGGCAGGGAACGGGGCCAACGTCCTGACTTTC
CASALAGNGANVLTF
>-|TRBV11-2|TRBJ2-7
TGTGCCAGCAGCTTAGTCCAACAGGGCTCCTACGAGCAGTACTTC
CASSLVQQGSYEQYF
>TRBD2|TRBV7-2|TRBJ2-3
TGTGCCAGCAGCCATAGGACTAGCGGGGGTCGAGATACGCAGTATTTT
CASSHRTSGGRDTQYF
>TRBD1|TRBV11-2|TRBJ2-2
TGTGCCAGCAGCTCCGCAGGGGGCACAGTCACCGGGGAGCTGTTTTTT
CASSSAGGTVTGELFF
>TRBD1|TRBV6-5|TRBJ2-2
TGTGCCAGCAGGGTTCCAGGGGGCTCCGGGGAGCTGTTTTTT
CASRVPGGSGELFF
>-|TRBV4-2|TRBJ2-3
TGTGCCAGCAGCCAAGAGACATCTGATACGCAGTATTTT
CASSQETSDTQYF
>TRBD1|TRBV7-2|TRBJ1-4
TGTGCCAGCCAGGCGACAGGGACTAATGAAAAACTGTTTTTT
CASQATGTNEKLFF
>-|TRBV7-3|TRBJ2-1
TGTGCCAGCAGCTTGGGTCGGGACTCCTCCCCCAATGAGCAGTTCTTC
CASSLGRDSSPNEQFF
>-|TRBV6-5|TRBJ1-3
TGTGCCAGCAGTTACTCGCAGGGGGGAAACACCATATATTTT
CASSYSQGGNTIYF
>-|TRBV7-8|TRBJ1-1
TGTGCCAGCAGTGATATTTCGGTGGGGGGGACTGAAGCTTTCTTT
CASSDISVGGTEAFF
>TRBD1|TRBV7-9|TRBJ1-2
TGTGCCAGCAGCGTGGGACAGATTTATGGCTACACCTTC
CASSVGQIYGYTF
>TRBD2|TRBV5-1|TRBJ2-1
TGCGCCAGCAGCTTGGGGACTAGCGGGGGGGCCTACAATGAGCAGTTCTTC
CASSLGTSGGAYNEQFF
>-|TRBV7-6|TRBJ1-2
TGTGCCAGCAGCCCCTACGAAACGGGGGAAAGTGGCTACACCTTC
CASSPYETGESGYTF
>-|TRBV7-3|TRBJ2-3
TGTGCCAGCAGAGCGGGCCTCGAAGATACGCAGTATTTT
CASRAGLEDTQYF
>TRBD1|TRBV29-1|TRBJ2-7
TGCAGCGTTGAAGTTCCGGACAGGGTCTCCTACGAGCAGTACTTC
CSVEVPDRVSYEQYF
>-|TRBV7-6|TRBJ1-2
TGTGCCAGCAGCTTAGGACACCCCGCTAACTATGGCTACACCTTC
CASSLGHPANYGYTF
>TRBD1|TRBV28|TRBJ2-7
TGTGCCAGCCAATACCGACAGGGGGAGCAGTACTTC
CASQYRQGEQYF
>TRBD2|TRBV4-1|TRBJ2-2
TGCGCCAGCAGCCAAGGTGGTCTAGCGGCGAACACCGGGGAGCTGTTTTTT
CASSQGGLAANTGELFF
>-|TRBV28|TRBJ1-5
TGTGCCAGCAGTTACGCGGGGGCAAATCAGCCCCAGCATTTT
CASSYAGANQPQHF
>TRBD1|TRBV19|TRBJ1-2
TGTGCCAGTAGGCAGGGGGCCTCTGGCTACACCTTC
CASRQGASGYTF
>TRBD1|TRBV6-1|TRBJ2-1
TGTGCCAGCAGCGACGACAGGGTCCATGAGCAGTTCTTC
CASSDDRVHEQFF
>-|TRBV29-1|TRBJ2-7
TGCAGCGTTGAGGACGGGACCTACGAGCAGTACTTC
CSVEDGTYEQYF
>TRBD2|TRBV4-2|TRBJ2-1
TGTGCCAGCAGCCTGACTAGCGGGGGAGGCGATGAGCAGTTCTTC
CASSLTSGGGDEQFF
>-|TRBV7-2|TRBJ2-7
TGTGCCAGCAGCTTAGGAGGCAAATACTACGAGCAGTACTTC
CASSLGGKYYEQYF
>-|TRBV5-4|TRBJ1-2
TGTGCCAGCAGCGTGAAGCAGGCAGCGGGGTATGGCTACACCTTC
CASSVKQAAGYGYTF
>-|TRBV5-1|TRBJ2-7
TGCGCCAGCAGCTTGGAAGCTGTTTCCTACGAGCAGTACTTC
CASSLEAVSYEQYF
>TRBD2|TRBV15|TRBJ2-2
TGTGCCACCAGCAGAGATCGTCCTATTGGGACTAGCGGGGGGGCCGGCGGGGTCGGGGAGCTGTTTTTT
CATSRDRPIGTSGGAGGVGELFF
>TRBD2|TRBV10-3|TRBJ2-7
TGTGCCATCAGCCCCGGGACTAGCGGGGGCGAGCAGTACTTC
CAISPGTSGGEQYF
>-|TRBV20-1|TRBJ2-1
TGCAGTGCTAGAGATATGAGTGAGCAGTTCTTC
CSARDMSEQFF
>-|TRBV13|TRBJ1-2
TGTGCCAATTCCCTTGGGTCCCCAACGGCGGCTAACTATGGCTACACCTTC
CANSLGSPTAANYGYTF
>TRBD1|TRBV27|TRBJ1-2
TGTGCCAGCAGTCAAGGGACAGAGACCTATGGCTACACCTTC
CASSQGTETYGYTF
>TRBD1|TRBV2|TRBJ1-3
TGTGCCAGCACACGGACAGGGAGTGGAAACACCATATATTTT
CASTRTGSGNTIYF
>TRBD1|TRBV7-2|TRBJ2-7
TGTGCCAGCAGCTTAGGAGGGACAGCTAACTACGAGCAGTACTTC
CASSLGGTANYEQYF
>TRBD2|TRBV6-5|TRBJ2-1
TGTGCCAGCACCCTGGCGGGGGGGAATGAGCAGTTCTTC
CASTLAGGNEQFF
>-|TRBV28|TRBJ1-2
TGTGCCAGCAGTACACTTGGGGGGGACGGCTACACCTTC
CASSTLGGDGYTF
>-|TRBV4-3|TRBJ2-3
TGCGCCAGCAGCCAAGTGATACAGGACCCAGATACGCAGTATTTT
CASSQVIQDPDTQYF
>-|TRBV6-1|TRBJ2-3
TGTGCCAGCAGTGTTAGAGGTGTGGTCGTCGGTGGTACGCAGTATTTT
CASSVRGVVVGGTQYF
>TRBD2|TRBV2|TRBJ2-1
TGTGCCAGCAGTGAGTCCGCTAGCGGGGGACTCGATGAGCAGTTCTTC
CASSESASGGLDEQFF
>TRBD2|TRBV6-5|TRBJ2-2
TGTGCCAGCAGTTACTCGAGGGGAGGGTCCGGGGAGCTGTTTTTT
CASSYSRGGSGELFF
>TRBD1|TRBV19|TRBJ2-7
TGTGCCAGTAGTTTATTGGCAGGGGGTCCCTACGAGCAGTACTTC
CASSLLAGGPYEQYF
>-|TRBV7-9|TRBJ1-1
TGTGCCAGCAGCTTAAGGCAGGGTCCCTTTAACACTGAAGCTTTCTTT
CASSLRQGPFNTEAFF
>TRBD2|TRBV5-1|TRBJ2-7
TGCGCCAGCAGCTTGGAGGTGGGCGGGGGCTACGAGCAGTACTTC
CASSLEVGGGYEQYF
>TRBD1|TRBV7-2|TRBJ1-4
TGTGCCAGCAGCCCGGTAGGACAGGGACAAAATGAAAAACTGTTTTTT
CASSPVGQGQNEKLFF
>TRBD1|TRBV7-2|TRBJ1-4
TGTGCCAGCAGACCTTATGACAGGGATGAAAAACTGTTTTTT
CASRPYDRDEKLFF